This T cell receptor (beta chain) came from a study of OX40 agonist ivuxolimab in advanced cancers. Study as a whole: With ivuxolimab, an agonistic anti-OX40 (CD134) antibody, patients were treated. Study observations and caveats: The work left the antigen specificity of expanded peripheral T cells undetermined. CD4+ and CD8+ blood T cells expanded clonally by week 6 at 0.1 to 3.0 mg/kg.

Concerning this clone: Its antigen is unknown.

Autoimmune disease history or systemic immunosuppression was exclusionary. The method was immunoSEQ multiplex PCR; TCRdb's version includes in-frame clones alone and lacks a portion of them. The sample lists 55,000 or so clones, 87% seen once, with more than 15% in the top ten. V lost 7 bases to trimming and J lost 9 bases, with 22 bases between them. Per germline, CDR1 MDHEN and CDR2 SYDVKM. This CDR3 is built from 15 residues. The TCR comes from an adult with an advanced solid tumor such as melanoma, head and neck, liver or kidney cancer. The V gene is TRBV28, the J gene TRBJ1-5; D not resolved. The source was CD4+ or CD8+ T cells sorted from blood, collected in a trial of the OX40 agonist ivuxolimab. CDR3 sequence reads: CASTLGPVANSPQHF. CDR3 nucleotides: TGTGCCAGCACCCTTGGGCCGGTGGCCAATTCGCCCCAGCATTTT.